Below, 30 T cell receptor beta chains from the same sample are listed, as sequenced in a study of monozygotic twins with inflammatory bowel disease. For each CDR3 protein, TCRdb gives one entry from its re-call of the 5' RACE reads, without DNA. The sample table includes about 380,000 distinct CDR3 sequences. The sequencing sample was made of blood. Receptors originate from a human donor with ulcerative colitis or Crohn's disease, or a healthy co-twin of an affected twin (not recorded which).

CDR3 loop: CASSLSGQGGYGYTF. This rearrangement joins TRBV7-3 to TRBJ1-2. Germline lookup yields CDR1 SGHTA and CDR2 FQGTGA. The CDR3 extends over 15 amino acids.

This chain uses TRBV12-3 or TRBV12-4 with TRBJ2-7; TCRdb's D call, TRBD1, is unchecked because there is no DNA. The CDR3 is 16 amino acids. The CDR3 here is CASSLRRQGSTYEQYF.

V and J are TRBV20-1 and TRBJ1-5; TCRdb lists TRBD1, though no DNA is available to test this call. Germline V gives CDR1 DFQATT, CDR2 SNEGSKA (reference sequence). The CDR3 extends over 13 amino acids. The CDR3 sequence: CSATRQPNQPQHF.

CDR3: CASSLTRPQDEQYF. V and J are TRBV5-1 and TRBJ2-7; TCRdb reports TRBD1, a call that lacks DNA to check it against. The germline V gene has CDR1 SGHRS and CDR2 YFSETQ. The CDR3 totals 14 residues.

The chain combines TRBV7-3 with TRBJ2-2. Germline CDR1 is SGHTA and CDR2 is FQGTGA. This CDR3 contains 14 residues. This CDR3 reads CASSLNGLTGELFF.

The CDR3: CSATNPRDRGSNQPQHF. The V and J genes are TRBV20-1 and TRBJ1-5; TCRdb returns TRBD1, unconfirmable since there is no DNA. The CDR3 length is 17 residues. The germline gives CDR1 DFQATT, CDR2 SNEGSKA (reference sequence).

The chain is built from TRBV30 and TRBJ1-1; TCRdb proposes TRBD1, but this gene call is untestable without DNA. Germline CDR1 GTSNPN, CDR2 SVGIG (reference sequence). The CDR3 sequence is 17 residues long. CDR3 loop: CAWSPTPMAGGVREAFF. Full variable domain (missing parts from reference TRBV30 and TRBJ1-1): SQTIHQWPATLVQPVGSPLSLECTVEGTSNPNLYWYRQAAGRGLQLLFYSVGIGQISSEVPQNLSASRPQDRQFILSSKKLLLSDSGFYLCAWSPTPMAGGVREAFFGQGTRLTVV.

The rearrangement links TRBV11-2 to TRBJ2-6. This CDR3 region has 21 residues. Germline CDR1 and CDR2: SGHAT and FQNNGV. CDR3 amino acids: CASSLGWGRNLHSSGANVLTF.

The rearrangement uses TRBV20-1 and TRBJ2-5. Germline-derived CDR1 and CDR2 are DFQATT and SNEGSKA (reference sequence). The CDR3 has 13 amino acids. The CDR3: CSARRGSQGTQYF.

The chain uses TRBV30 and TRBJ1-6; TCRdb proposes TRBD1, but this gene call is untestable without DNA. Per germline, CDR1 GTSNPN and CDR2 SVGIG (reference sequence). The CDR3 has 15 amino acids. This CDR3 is CAWSRGGQANSPLHF.

CDR3 sequence reads: CASSLGPRNTIYF. V is TRBV7-7 and J is TRBJ1-3. The length of the CDR3 is 13 residues. Germline CDR1 and CDR2: SSHAT and FNYEAQ (reference sequence).

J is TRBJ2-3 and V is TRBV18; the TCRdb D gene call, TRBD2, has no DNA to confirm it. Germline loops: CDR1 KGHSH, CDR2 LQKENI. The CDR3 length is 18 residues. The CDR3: CASSPPGLAGRITDTQYF.

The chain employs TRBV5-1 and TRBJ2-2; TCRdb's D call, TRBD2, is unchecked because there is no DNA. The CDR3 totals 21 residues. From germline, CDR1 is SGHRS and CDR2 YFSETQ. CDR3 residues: CASSLGPHKGRAQRNTGELFF.

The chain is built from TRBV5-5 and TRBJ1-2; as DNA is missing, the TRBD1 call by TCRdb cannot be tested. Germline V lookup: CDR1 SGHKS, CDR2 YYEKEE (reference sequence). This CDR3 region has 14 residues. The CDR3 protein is CASSPGERGYGYTF.

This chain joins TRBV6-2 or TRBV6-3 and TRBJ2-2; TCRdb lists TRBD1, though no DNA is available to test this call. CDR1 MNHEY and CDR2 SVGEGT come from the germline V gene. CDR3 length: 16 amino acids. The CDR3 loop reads CASSYSGQGVAGELFF.

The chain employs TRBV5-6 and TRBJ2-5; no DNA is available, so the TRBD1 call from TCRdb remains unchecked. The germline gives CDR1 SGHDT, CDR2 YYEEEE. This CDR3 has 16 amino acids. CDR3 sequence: CASSLGTGGSVETQYF.

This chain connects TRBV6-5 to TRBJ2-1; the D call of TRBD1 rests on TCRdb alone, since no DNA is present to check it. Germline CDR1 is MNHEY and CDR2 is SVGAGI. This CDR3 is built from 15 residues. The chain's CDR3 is CASSSDRGPYNEQFF.

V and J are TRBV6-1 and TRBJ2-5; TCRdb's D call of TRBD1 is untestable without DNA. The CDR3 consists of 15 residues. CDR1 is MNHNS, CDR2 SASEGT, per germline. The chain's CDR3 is CASSEAMTGAETQYF.

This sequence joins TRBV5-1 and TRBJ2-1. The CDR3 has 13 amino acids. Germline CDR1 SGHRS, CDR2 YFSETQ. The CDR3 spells CASSSGPHNEQFF.

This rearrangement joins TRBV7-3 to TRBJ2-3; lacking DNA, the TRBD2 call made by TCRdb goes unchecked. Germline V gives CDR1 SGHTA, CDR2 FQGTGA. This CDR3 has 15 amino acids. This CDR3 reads CASSRTSGDTDTQYF.

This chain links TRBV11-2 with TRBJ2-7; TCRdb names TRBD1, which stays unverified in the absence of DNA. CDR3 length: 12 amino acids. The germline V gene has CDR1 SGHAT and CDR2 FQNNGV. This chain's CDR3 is CASSLAGGEQYF.

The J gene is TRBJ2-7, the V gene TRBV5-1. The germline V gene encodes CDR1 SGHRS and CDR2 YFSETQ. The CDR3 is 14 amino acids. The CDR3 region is CASSLDGMPREQYF. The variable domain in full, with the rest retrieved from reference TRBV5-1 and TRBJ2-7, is KAGVTQTPRYLIKTRGQQVTLSCSPISGHRSVSWYQQTPGQGLQFLFEYFSETQRNKGNFPGRFSGRQFSNSRSEMNVSTLELGDSALYLCASSLDGMPREQYFGPGTRLTVT.

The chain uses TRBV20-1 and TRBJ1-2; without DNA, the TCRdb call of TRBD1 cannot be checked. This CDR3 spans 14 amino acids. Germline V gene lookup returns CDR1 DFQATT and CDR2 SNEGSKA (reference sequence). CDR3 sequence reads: CSAYQRQGNYGYTF.

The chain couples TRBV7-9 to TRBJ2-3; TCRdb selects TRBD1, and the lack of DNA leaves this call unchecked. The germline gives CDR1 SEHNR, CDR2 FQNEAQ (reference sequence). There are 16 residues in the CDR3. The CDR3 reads CASSPRGGSYPDTQYF.

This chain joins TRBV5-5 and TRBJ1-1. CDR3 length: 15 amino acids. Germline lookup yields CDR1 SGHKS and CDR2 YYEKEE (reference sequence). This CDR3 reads CASSRSGHGNTEAFF.

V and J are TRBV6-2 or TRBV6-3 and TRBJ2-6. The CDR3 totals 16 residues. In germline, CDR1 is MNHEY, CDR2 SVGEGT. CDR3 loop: CASNDGFISGANVLTF.

CDR3 protein: CSARAPSGLSYEQYF. The rearrangement uses TRBV20-1 and TRBJ2-7; TCRdb's assignment of TRBD1 cannot be checked, as there is no DNA. The germline V gene encodes CDR1 DFQATT and CDR2 SNEGSKA (reference sequence). The CDR3 consists of 15 residues.

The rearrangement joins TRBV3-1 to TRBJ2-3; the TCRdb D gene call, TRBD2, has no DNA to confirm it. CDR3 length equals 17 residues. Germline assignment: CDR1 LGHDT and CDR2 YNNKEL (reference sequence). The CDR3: CASSQAIARSGTDTQYF.

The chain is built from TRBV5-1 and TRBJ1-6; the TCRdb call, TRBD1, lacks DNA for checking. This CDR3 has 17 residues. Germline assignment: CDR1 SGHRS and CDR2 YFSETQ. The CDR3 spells CASSAGQARSPNSPLHF.

CDR3 sequence: CASSPDGRDYNEQFF. The chain links TRBV5-8 to TRBJ2-1; TCRdb designates TRBD1, a call that cannot be tested without DNA. The CDR3 sequence is 15 residues long. Germline loops: CDR1 SGHTS, CDR2 YDEGEE. Supplemented by reference TRBV5-8 and TRBJ2-1, the full variable domain reads EAGVTQSPTHLIKTRGQQATLRCSPISGHTSVYWYQQALGLGLQFLLWYDEGEERNRGNFPPRFSGRQFPNYSSELNVNALELEDSALYLCASSPDGRDYNEQFFGPGTRLTVL.